This entry lists 25 T cell receptor beta chains sequenced from one sample in a study of memory CD4+ T cells and cytomegalovirus serostatus. The sort gate was single viable CD3+CD4+CD8-CD45RO+ cells for memory CD4+ T cells. Some clones are missing from TCRdb's copy, which holds only in-frame ones; the method was immunoSEQ multiplex PCR. The sample consists of about 75,000 clones, roughly three quarters of them appearing once. Material for sequencing was memory CD4+ T cells from blood. Every receptor here comes from an adult in good health and CMV-seropositive.

V usage is TRBV9 and J usage is TRBJ1-2; no clear D gene. V was pared by 0 bases and J by 5 bases, with 14 bases between. Germline V lookup: CDR1 SGDLS, CDR2 YYNGEE. CDR3 length: 15 amino acids. Written as DNA, the CDR3 is TGTGCCAGCAGCGTAGATCTGGTGGCAAGGTATGGCTACACCTTC. It encodes CASSVDLVARYGYTF.

The table lists this clone with a few counts. This sequence joins TRBV30 and TRBJ1-4; D not resolved. This CDR3 has 13 amino acids. CDR1 and CDR2 (germline): GTSNPN, SVGIG (reference sequence). The V end lost 1 base, the J end lost 8 bases, and 11 bases lay between the germline ends. The DNA of the CDR3 is TGTGCCTGGAGTGCAAATGTAGGGGAAAAACTGTTTTTT. Its translation: CAWSANVGEKLFF.

The rearrangement joins TRBV19 to TRBJ1-2; D is possibly TRBD1 (5 bases). Trimming took 1 base from V and 2 from J, leaving 11 bases between them. The length of the CDR3 is 15 residues. Germline V gene sequence: CDR1 LNHDA, CDR2 SQIVND (reference sequence). In DNA form, the CDR3 reads TGTGCCAGTAGTATAGGGGTAAGACAGAACTATGGCTACACCTTC. This codes for CASSIGVRQNYGYTF.

This clone was observed a handful of times. V gene TRBV19 combines with J gene TRBJ1-5; D is possibly TRBD1 (6 bases). The CDR3 contains 15 residues. Trimming took 0 bases from V and 5 from J, leaving 11 bases between them. Germline values: CDR1 LNHDA, CDR2 SQIVND (reference sequence). CDR3 in DNA: TGTGCCAGTAGTATAGACTGGGACAATGATCAGCCCCAGCATTTT. Protein product: CASSIDWDNDQPQHF.

The chain has TRBV29-1 and TRBJ1-4; tentatively, D is TRBD1 (5 bases). Between the trimmed V and J ends, which lost 5 bases and 5 bases, there was a span of 15 bases. This CDR3 region has 14 residues. Looked up from germline, CDR1 is SQVTM and CDR2 is ANQGSEA. CDR3 sequence reads: CSVTGGTINEKLFF. Written as DNA, the CDR3 is TGCAGCGTTACAGGAGGGACCATCAATGAAAAACTGTTTTTT.

This chain links TRBV2 with TRBJ2-7; 13 nucleotides line up with TRBD2. The CDR3 is made up of 16 amino acids. Germline V gene sequence: CDR1 SNHLY, CDR2 FYNNEI. V lost 7 bases, J lost 1 base, and 7 bases stayed unmatched. CDR3 DNA sequence: TGTGCCAGCACCTCGGCGACTAGCGGGGGGTCCTACGAGCAGTACTTC. Translating gives CASTSATSGGSYEQYF.

This chain connects TRBV7-9 to TRBJ1-4, with D tentatively TRBD1 (5 bases). V was trimmed by 1 base and J by 8 bases, leaving 14 bases between them. CDR3 length: 15 residues. The germline V gene has CDR1 SEHNR and CDR2 FQNEAQ (reference sequence). Written as DNA, the CDR3 is TGTGCCAGCAGCTTAGATGGGACCCTTCGCGAAAAACTGTTTTTT. Amino acids: CASSLDGTLREKLFF. The full variable domain, with the rest looked up from reference TRBV7-9 and TRBJ1-4, is DTGVSQNPRHKITKRGQNVTFRCDPISEHNRLYWYRQTLGQGPEFLTYFQNEAQLEKSRLLSDRFSAERPKGSFSTLEIQRTEQGDSAMYLCASSLDGTLREKLFFGSGTQLSVL.

This clone was counted once. The V gene is TRBV7-2, the J gene TRBJ1-1, with D perhaps matching TRBD1 (5 bases). The CDR3 totals 14 residues. Per the germline V gene, CDR1 is SGHTA and CDR2 is FQGNSA. The germline V and J ends were trimmed by 3 bases and 1 base, with 9 bases remaining between them. The CDR3 DNA reads as TGTGCCAGCAGCTTTGGGGACGGGAACACTGAAGCTTTCTTT. The encoded protein is CASSFGDGNTEAFF.

V gene TRBV18 combines with J gene TRBJ2-1; D may correspond to TRBD1 or TRBD2 (5 bases each). Germline lookup yields CDR1 KGHSH and CDR2 LQKENI. CDR3 length: 12 residues. V was pared by 6 bases and J by 8 bases, with 11 bases between. The CDR3 here is CASSPRDDEQFF. In nucleotides, the CDR3 is TGTGCCAGCTCCCCCAGGGACGATGAGCAGTTCTTC.

The V gene is TRBV28, the J gene TRBJ2-3; D not resolved. V was clipped by 5 bases and J by 12 bases, with 15 bases between them. Germline values: CDR1 MDHEN, CDR2 SYDVKM. This CDR3 has 12 amino acids. The CDR3 DNA reads TGTGCCAGCAGTGCGCAGACCCTGAGTCAGTATTTT. It codes for CASSAQTLSQYF.

CDR3: CASSPDREEGKLFF. In nucleotides, the CDR3 is TGTGCCAGCTCACCCGACAGGGAGGAAGGAAAACTGTTTTTT. The rearrangement links TRBV18 to TRBJ1-4, with 7 nucleotides matching TRBD1. This CDR3 has 14 amino acids. The J segment lost 10 bases and the V segment lost 3 bases, leaving 8 bases of the junction unmatched. The germline CDR1 and CDR2 sequences are KGHSH and LQKENI.

This chain links TRBV30 with TRBJ2-2; D not certain. The CDR3 sequence is 13 residues long. Germline loops: CDR1 GTSNPN, CDR2 SVGIG (reference sequence). Trimming took off 4 bases at V and 2 bases at J, with 8 bases between the two ends. The CDR3 region is CAWTVGNTGELFF. As DNA, the CDR3 is TGTGCCTGGACAGTTGGAAACACCGGGGAGCTGTTTTTT.

This clone was recorded a few times. The CDR3 region is CASNEALPLDTQYF. The DNA of the CDR3 is TGTGCCAGCAACGAGGCCCTCCCCTTGGATACGCAGTATTTT. The chain couples TRBV7-2 to TRBJ2-3, with D hard to call. Deletions cut 7 bases from V and 6 bases from J, with 17 bases between. Per germline, CDR1 SGHTA and CDR2 FQGNSA. The length of the CDR3 is 14 residues.

As for this clone: Other DNA sequences of this sample code for an identical CDR3. The chain employs TRBV18 and TRBJ2-5; 9 bases match TRBD1. The germline V gene has CDR1 KGHSH and CDR2 LQKENI. This CDR3 region has 13 residues. Trimming removed 3 bases from V and 5 bases from J; junction bases left unmatched: 1. The CDR3 loop is CASSPGQGETQYF. The CDR3 DNA reads as TGTGCCAGCTCACCCGGACAGGGGGAGACCCAGTACTTC.

V and J are TRBV5-4 and TRBJ1-2; no reliable D call. The V and J ends lost 4 bases and 4 bases respectively, with 17 bases between them. CDR3 size: 15 residues. Germline CDR1 is SGHNT and CDR2 is YYREEE (reference sequence). The CDR3 loop is CASSVNLGRLYGYTF. The DNA for the CDR3 is TGTGCCAGCAGCGTCAACCTAGGACGTCTCTATGGCTACACCTTC.

This clone was detected only once. The rearrangement uses TRBV5-6 and TRBJ2-1; D remains unclear. Germline V gene sequence: CDR1 SGHDT, CDR2 YYEEEE. The CDR3 is made up of 13 amino acids. Trimming cost V 3 bases and J 9 bases, with 13 bases left between them. The CDR3 here is CASSSPSRGEQFF. CDR3 sequence (DNA): TGTGCCAGCAGCTCGCCCTCCCGTGGTGAGCAGTTCTTC. Using reference TRBV5-6 and TRBJ2-1 for the parts outside the CDR3, the full variable domain is DAGVTQSPTHLIKTRGQQVTLRCSPKSGHDTVSWYQQALGQGPQFIFQYYEEEERQRGNFPDRFSGHQFPNYSSELNVNALLLGDSALYLCASSSPSRGEQFFGPGTRLTVL.

This clone appeared once. The V and J genes are TRBV18 and TRBJ2-1; TRBD2 matches at 11 bases. This CDR3 has 17 residues. Germline V gene lookup returns CDR1 KGHSH and CDR2 LQKENI. V gave up 3 bases and J gave up 9 bases; unmatched junction bases: 13. The CDR3 loop reads CASSPPSLAGGRGEQFF. The CDR3 coding sequence is TGTGCCAGCTCACCCCCTTCATTAGCGGGGGGGCGTGGTGAGCAGTTCTTC.

The J gene is TRBJ2-7, the V gene TRBV19, with 7 positions matching TRBD1. From germline, CDR1 is LNHDA and CDR2 SQIVND (reference sequence). The CDR3 has 13 residues. V shed 10 bases, J shed 3 bases, and the junction held 9 bases outside the gene matches. CDR3 loop: CATQGTDIYEQYF. DNA of the CDR3: TGTGCCACTCAAGGGACAGATATCTACGAGCAGTACTTC.

V is TRBV7-2 and J is TRBJ2-3; the D is unclear. CDR1 SGHTA and CDR2 FQGNSA come from the germline V gene. CDR3 size: 14 residues. With 1 base removed from V and 3 bases from J, the gap between germline ends came to 8 bases. The CDR3 DNA reads as TGTGCCAGCAGCTTAGGTCTAGGGACAGATACGCAGTATTTT. It specifies CASSLGLGTDTQYF.

This clone has only one observation. The chain recombines TRBV10-3 with TRBJ2-3, with D tentatively TRBD1 or TRBD2 (5 bases each). V was pared by 3 bases and J by 2 bases, with 9 bases between. CDR1 and CDR2 from the germline V gene are ENHRY and SYGVKD. CDR3 length: 14 residues. The CDR3 bases are TGTGCCATCAGTGAAACGGGGCACACAGATACGCAGTATTTT. Its translation is CAISETGHTDTQYF.

This sequence joins TRBV10-2 and TRBJ2-7; 9 bases fit TRBD2. Germline V lookup: CDR1 WSHSY, CDR2 SAAADI. This CDR3 is 16 amino acids long. V lost 5 bases to trimming and J lost 0 bases; unmatched junction nucleotides: 8. CDR3 loop: CASSLLSSGNSYEQYV. The CDR3 region has the DNA TGCGCCAGCAGTTTACTTTCTAGCGGGAACTCCTACGAGCAGTACGTC.

The chain links TRBV2 to TRBJ2-7; 13 nucleotides align to TRBD2. Trimming took 7 bases from V and 10 from J; bases not matched to a gene: 10. There are 14 residues in the CDR3. Per germline, CDR1 SNHLY and CDR2 FYNNEI. CDR3 sequence reads: CASTAGLAGVSQYV. The CDR3 DNA is TGTGCCAGCACTGCTGGACTAGCGGGAGTCTCACAGTACGTC.

The V gene is TRBV11-2, the J gene TRBJ2-2, with TRBD2 matching over 15 bases. V was clipped by 5 bases and J by 6 bases; unmatched bases: 10. CDR1 SGHAT and CDR2 FQNNGV come from the germline V gene. The CDR3 is made up of 18 amino acids. CDR3 nucleotides: TGTGCCAGCAGCACCCAACCGGGACTAGCGGGAGGAGCCGGGGAGCTGTTTTTT. This codes for CASSTQPGLAGGAGELFF.

This sequence joins TRBV28 and TRBJ2-4, with D possibly being TRBD2 (6 bases). The CDR3 loop spans 15 amino acids. The germline CDR1 and CDR2 sequences are MDHEN and SYDVKM. The V end was cut by 4 bases, the J end by 0 bases, with 10 bases between. The CDR3 bases are TGTGCCAGCAGTTACGGGGGTCTAGCCAAAAACATTCAGTACTTC. It is translated as CASSYGGLAKNIQYF.

The chain links TRBV6-1 to TRBJ2-7, with D perhaps matching TRBD1 (6 bases). The V end was cut by 1 base, the J end by 2 bases, with 12 bases between. CDR3 length equals 15 residues. Germline CDR1 is MNHNS and CDR2 is SASEGT. This CDR3 reads CASSEVSGTPYEQYV. CDR3 nucleotide sequence: TGTGCCAGCAGTGAAGTGTCCGGGACACCCTACGAGCAGTACGTC.